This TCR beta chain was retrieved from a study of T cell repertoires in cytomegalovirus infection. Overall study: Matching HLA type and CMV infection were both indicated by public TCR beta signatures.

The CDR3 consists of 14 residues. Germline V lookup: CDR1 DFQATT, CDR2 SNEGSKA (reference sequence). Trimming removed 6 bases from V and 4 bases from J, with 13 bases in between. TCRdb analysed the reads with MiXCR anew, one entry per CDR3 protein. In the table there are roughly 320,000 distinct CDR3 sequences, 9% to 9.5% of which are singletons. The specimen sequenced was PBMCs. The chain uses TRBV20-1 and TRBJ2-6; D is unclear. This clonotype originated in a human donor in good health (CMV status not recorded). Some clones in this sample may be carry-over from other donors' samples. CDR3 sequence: CSAPGEKGANVLTF. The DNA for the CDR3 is TGCAGTGCGCCGGGCGAGAAGGGGGCCAACGTCCTGACTTTC.